A single sample is the source of the 4 T cell receptor beta chains below, sequenced in a study of cytomegalovirus exposure and HLA in healthy donors. Both 60 Vbeta primers and 13 Jbeta primers went into the PCR. Clones were read by immunoSEQ multiplex PCR, and TCRdb kept only the in-frame ones, dropping some. The data hold 100,000 to 150,000 clones, with over 75% observed a single time. The sequenced sample consisted of PBMCs. These receptors were taken from a man between 18 and 29 years old in good health and CMV-seropositive.

This CDR3 is CASSEDLPSNSPLHF. The CDR3 nucleotides are TGTGCCAGCAGTGAAGACCTACCTTCGAATTCACCCCTCCACTTT. This sequence joins TRBV2 and TRBJ1-6; D gene ambiguous. The germline CDR1 and CDR2 sequences are SNHLY and FYNNEI. The CDR3 totals 15 residues. Trimming removed 1 base from V and 7 bases from J, with 11 bases in between.

This clone has only a few counts. CDR3 sequence: CASSGRWGERTEAFF. CDR3 DNA sequence: TGTGCCAGCAGCGGCCGGTGGGGGGAGAGAACTGAAGCTTTCTTT. The chain has TRBV5-6 and TRBJ1-1; tentative D call: TRBD1 (5 bases). CDR3 length equals 15 residues. Germline lookup yields CDR1 SGHDT and CDR2 YYEEEE. The ends were cut back, 4 bases at V and 5 bases at J, with 18 bases in the middle.

In nucleotides, the CDR3 is TGTGCCAGCAGCTTGACAGCAGGCACAGATACGCAGTATTTT. It codes for CASSLTAGTDTQYF. The gene calls are TRBV5-6 and TRBJ2-3, with D unclear. The CDR3 runs 14 residues. Germline CDR1 reads SGHDT; CDR2 reads YYEEEE. Trimming cost V 1 base and J 1 base, with 7 bases left between them.

This clone was seen a single time. The chain has TRBV5-1 and TRBJ2-1, with D possibly being TRBD2 (6 bases). Germline CDR1 and CDR2: SGHRS and YFSETQ. The V gene lost 5 bases and the J gene lost 6 bases, with 12 bases spanning the gap. The CDR3 totals 13 residues. The CDR3 nucleotides are TGCGCCAGCAGGGGGGGAGTCATCAATGAGCAGTTCTTC. Translated, it gives CASRGGVINEQFF.